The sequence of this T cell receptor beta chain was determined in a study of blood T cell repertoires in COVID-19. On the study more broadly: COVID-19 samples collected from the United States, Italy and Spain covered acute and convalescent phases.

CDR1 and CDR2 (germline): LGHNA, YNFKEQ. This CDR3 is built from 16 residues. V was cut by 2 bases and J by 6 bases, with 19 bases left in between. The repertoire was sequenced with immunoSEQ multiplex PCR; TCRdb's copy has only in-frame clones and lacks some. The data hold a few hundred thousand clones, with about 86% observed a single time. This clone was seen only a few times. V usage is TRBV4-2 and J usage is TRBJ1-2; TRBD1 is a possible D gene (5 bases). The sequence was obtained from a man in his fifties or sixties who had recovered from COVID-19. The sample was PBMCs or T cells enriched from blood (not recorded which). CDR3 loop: CASSQLGRGRGDGYTF. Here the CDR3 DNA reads TGTGCCAGCAGCCAATTGGGTCGTGGAAGGGGCGATGGCTACACCTTC.